The 16 T cell receptor beta chains presented below share a single source sample, sequenced in a study of technical replicates of blood from several donors. The repertoire was sequenced with immunoSEQ multiplex PCR; TCRdb's copy has only in-frame clones and lacks some. This sample has some 76,000 clones, with over 95% found just once. Sequenced: T cells isolated from PBMCs. Receptors originate from a human donor in good health.

The rearrangement uses TRBV28 and TRBJ2-1, with TRBD1 identical over 9 bases. J gave up 8 bases and V 6 bases, and 11 bases lay outside the gene matches. Germline loops: CDR1 MDHEN, CDR2 SYDVKM. The CDR3 is made up of 15 amino acids. The CDR3 is CASSGGQGLYYEQFF. The CDR3 nucleotides read TGTGCCAGCAGCGGGGGACAGGGTTTATACTATGAGCAGTTCTTC.

The gene calls are TRBV4-1 and TRBJ1-3; no definite D call. Germline-derived CDR1 and CDR2 are MGHRA and YSYEKL. This CDR3 comprises 15 residues. Between the trimmed V and J ends, which lost 0 bases and 4 bases, there was a span of 10 bases. The CDR3 DNA is TGCGCCAGCAGCCAAGATAGGAGGGAGGGAAACACCATATATTTT. This translates into CASSQDRREGNTIYF.

This clone was counted once. Written as DNA, the CDR3 is TGTGCCAGCAGTGAAAACAGGGGGTCTGGAAACACCATATATTTT. Amino acid sequence: CASSENRGSGNTIYF. This chain uses TRBV2 with TRBJ1-3, with 8 bases fitting TRBD1. The CDR3 spans 15 residues. J was trimmed by 1 base and V by 2 bases; bases with no gene match: 1. The V gene's germline CDR1 is SNHLY and CDR2 FYNNEI.

This clone showed up just once. The gene calls are TRBV6-5 and TRBJ1-2, with TRBD1 as a possible D gene (5 bases). This CDR3 contains 14 residues. The V and J ends lost 6 bases and 8 bases respectively, with 19 bases between them. The germline V gene has CDR1 MNHEY and CDR2 SVGAGI. CDR3 loop: CASSRARFSGGYTF. CDR3 nucleotides: TGTGCCAGCAGCAGGGCCCGCTTCTCGGGCGGCTACACCTTC.

This sequence joins TRBV27 and TRBJ1-5; D remains ambiguous. The CDR3 covers 13 residues. V gave up 4 bases and J gave up 3 bases, with 7 bases separating them. In germline, CDR1 is MNHEY, CDR2 SMNVEV (reference sequence). CDR3 region: CASSWSANQPQHF. The CDR3 DNA is TGTGCCAGCAGTTGGAGTGCCAATCAGCCCCAGCATTTT.

V and J are TRBV11-3 and TRBJ2-5; 11 bases map to TRBD2. Germline CDR1 is SGHNT and CDR2 is YENEEA. V dropped 4 bases and J dropped 7; count of bases not matched to a gene: 8. The CDR3 has 15 amino acids. This CDR3 reads CASSSTLAGERTQYF. As DNA, the CDR3 is TGTGCCAGCAGCTCAACACTAGCGGGAGAGAGGACCCAGTACTTC.

The chain couples TRBV6-1 to TRBJ1-1; D is uncertain. The ends were cut back, 5 bases at V and 2 bases at J, with 9 bases in the middle. In germline, CDR1 is MNHNS, CDR2 SASEGT. This CDR3 spans 13 amino acids. CDR3 loop: CASSRDFNTEAFF. CDR3 DNA sequence: TGTGCCAGCAGTCGGGATTTCAACACTGAAGCTTTCTTT.

CDR3 in amino acids: CASSLEGAYEQYF. The CDR3 DNA reads TGCGCCAGCAGCTTGGAAGGGGCCTACGAGCAGTACTTC. The V call is TRBV5-1, the J call TRBJ2-7, with D possibly being TRBD1 (5 bases). Between the trimmed V and J ends, which lost 0 bases and 2 bases, there was a span of 6 bases. The CDR3 runs 13 residues. From germline, CDR1 is SGHRS and CDR2 YFSETQ. Variable domain in full (rest from reference TRBV5-1 and TRBJ2-7): KAGVTQTPRYLIKTRGQQVTLSCSPISGHRSVSWYQQTPGQGLQFLFEYFSETQRNKGNFPGRFSGRQFSNSRSEMNVSTLELGDSALYLCASSLEGAYEQYFGPGTRLTVT.

The V call is TRBV10-3, the J call TRBJ2-7; a weak D match, TRBD2 (5 bases). V lost 10 bases and J 3 bases, leaving 16 bases between the germline ends. Germline V gene lookup returns CDR1 ENHRY and CDR2 SYGVKD. This CDR3 is built from 13 residues. CDR3 sequence reads: CATTGIEIYEQYF. The DNA for the CDR3 is TGTGCCACCACCGGGATAGAGATCTACGAGCAGTACTTC.

This chain joins TRBV7-2 and TRBJ2-5, with 7 bases fitting TRBD1. The trim removed 1 base at V and 5 bases at J, leaving 4 bases unmatched. This CDR3 is 14 amino acids long. Germline CDR1 reads SGHTA; CDR2 reads FQGNSA. The CDR3 DNA sequence: TGTGCCAGCAGCTTAGACACAGGGGCCGAGACCCAGTACTTC. Residues: CASSLDTGAETQYF. Looking up the rest from reference TRBV7-2 and TRBJ2-5 gives the full variable domain: GAGVSQSPSNKVTEKGKDVELRCDPISGHTALYWYRQSLGQGLEFLIYFQGNSAPDKSGLPSDRFSAERTGGSVSTLTIQRTQQEDSAVYLCASSLDTGAETQYFGPGTRLLVL.

This clone is a singleton in its sample. The chain joins TRBV10-3 to TRBJ2-3; 7 nucleotides agree with TRBD1. Trimming took 10 bases from V and 5 from J; bases not matched to a gene: 6. CDR1 and CDR2 (germline): ENHRY, SYGVKD. The CDR3 is 12 amino acids. The CDR3 DNA follows: TGTGCCAGTCAGGGGGTGGGAGATACGCAGTATTTT. Residues: CASQGVGDTQYF.

This chain links TRBV19 with TRBJ2-2; D remains unclear. CDR1 and CDR2 from the germline V gene are LNHDA and SQIVND (reference sequence). V lost 4 bases, J lost 6 bases, and 3 bases lay in between. There are 11 residues in the CDR3. The DNA of the CDR3 is TGTGCCAGTAGTAAGCCCGGGGAGCTGTTTTTT. Translating gives CASSKPGELFF. The entire variable domain, with the rest obtained from reference TRBV19 and TRBJ2-2, is as follows: DGGITQSPKYLFRKEGQNVTLSCEQNLNHDAMYWYRQDPGQGLRLIYYSQIVNDFQKGDIAEGYSVSREKKESFPLTVTSAQKNPTAFYLCASSKPGELFFGEGSRLTVL.

The chain employs TRBV6-5 and TRBJ1-2; the match to TRBD1 covers 7 bases. The CDR3 spans 14 residues. Losses at the gene ends were 6 bases for V and 4 bases for J; bases not matched to a gene: 8. CDR1 and CDR2 (germline): MNHEY, SVGAGI. DNA for the CDR3: TGTGCCAGCAGACCGCCAGGGGGAACCTATGGCTACACCTTC. The encoded protein is CASRPPGGTYGYTF.

This clone came up once. The chain employs TRBV6-1 and TRBJ2-5, with D tentatively TRBD2 (6 bases). The germline gives CDR1 MNHNS, CDR2 SASEGT. V gave up 0 bases and J gave up 3 bases, with 8 bases separating them. This CDR3 is built from 14 residues. The CDR3 reads CASSEAGLKETQYF. Written as DNA, the CDR3 is TGTGCCAGCAGTGAAGCAGGACTAAAAGAGACCCAGTACTTC.

The CDR3 region is CASSLVGRGLAGELFF. The CDR3 DNA reads TGTGCCAGCAGCTTAGTTGGGAGGGGACTCGCCGGGGAGCTGTTTTTT. The V and J genes are TRBV7-9 and TRBJ2-2; 7 bases fit TRBD2. CDR3 size: 16 residues. Germline CDR1 reads SEHNR; CDR2 reads FQNEAQ (reference sequence). With 1 base clipped from V and 6 bases from J, the junction kept 8 bases outside the gene matches.

The chain recombines TRBV30 with TRBJ2-7, with D tentatively TRBD2 (5 bases). The CDR3 loop spans 13 amino acids. Germline V gives CDR1 GTSNPN, CDR2 SVGIG (reference sequence). Trimming took 1 base from V and 6 from J, leaving 13 bases between them. CDR3 DNA sequence: TGTGCCTGGAGTGCCGGGGTGAGGACCGAGCAGTACTTC. Translating gives CAWSAGVRTEQYF. The variable domain in full, with the rest retrieved from reference TRBV30 and TRBJ2-7, is SQTIHQWPATLVQPVGSPLSLECTVEGTSNPNLYWYRQAAGRGLQLLFYSVGIGQISSEVPQNLSASRPQDRQFILSSKKLLLSDSGFYLCAWSAGVRTEQYFGPGTRLTVT.